The rows below give T cell receptor beta chains drawn from one sample of a study of blood T cell repertoires in COVID-19. The repertoire was sequenced with immunoSEQ multiplex PCR; TCRdb's copy has only in-frame clones and lacks some. The profile shows approximately 200,000 clones, 94% of them singletons. The sequencing sample was made of peripheral blood. Receptors originate from a man under 40 with COVID-19, enrolled during active disease. The CDR3 runs from the conserved cysteine through the conserved F or W. D genes are given only for firm matches. The listing skips clone size in some rows; elsewhere it reads once, few, many or a size class.

V gene	clone size	D gene	J gene	CDR3 protein	CDR3 DNA
TRBV6-5	.	TRBD1	TRBJ1-2	CASSSGQGSFDGYTF	TGTGCCAGCAGCTCGGGACAGGGATCATTTGATGGCTACACCTTC
TRBV5-1	.	TRBD1	TRBJ1-2	CASSFTGTGGYGYTF	TGCGCCAGCAGCTTCACCGGGACAGGGGGATATGGCTACACCTTC
TRBV9	.	.	TRBJ2-1	CASSVGGGLGGWYEQFF	TGTGCCAGCAGCGTAGGTGGAGGGCTCGGGGGTTGGTATGAGCAGTTCTTC
TRBV7-9	.	.	TRBJ2-3	CASTLTGTDTQYF	TGTGCCAGCACCCTGACAGGCACAGATACGCAGTATTTT
TRBV5-4	.	TRBD2	TRBJ2-3	CASSLKRGGIEADTQYF	TGTGCCAGCAGCTTGAAGCGGGGGGGGATAGAGGCAGATACGCAGTATTTT
TRBV2	.	.	TRBJ2-5	CASSAEKETQYF	TGTGCCAGCAGTGCGGAGAAAGAGACCCAGTACTTC
TRBV20-1	few	.	TRBJ1-1	CSARARTEAFF	TGCAGTGCTAGAGCGCGGACTGAAGCTTTCTTT
TRBV5-1	.	TRBD1	TRBJ1-6	CASSTGQGADLFSYNSPLHF	TGCGCCAGCAGCACTGGACAGGGGGCTGATCTCTTCTCCTATAATTCACCCCTCCACTTT
TRBV30	.	TRBD1	TRBJ2-2	CAWSRTGTRPNTGELFF	TGTGCCTGGAGCCGGACAGGGACAAGGCCGAACACCGGGGAGCTGTTTTTT
TRBV18	.	.	TRBJ2-2	CASSPRALTLNTGELFF	TGTGCCAGCTCACCACGGGCCCTTACATTGAACACCGGGGAGCTGTTTTTT
TRBV30	.	TRBD1	TRBJ1-5	CANRGQDQPQHF	TGTGCTAACAGGGGGCAGGATCAGCCCCAGCATTTT
TRBV7-3	once	.	TRBJ1-1	CANPYSGWKAFF	TGTGCCAACCCGTACTCCGGGTGGAAAGCTTTCTTT
TRBV4-1	.	TRBD1	TRBJ1-2	CASSQASDRGLPMSYGYTF	TGCGCCAGCAGCCAAGCCTCGGACAGGGGGCTTCCGATGTCCTATGGCTACACCTTC
TRBV6-1	.	TRBD1	TRBJ2-2	CASSETQGAVGELFF	TGTGCCAGCAGTGAGACACAGGGGGCGGTCGGGGAGCTGTTTTTT
TRBV5-1	once	TRBD2	TRBJ2-3	CASSFGTSGGAGVDTQYF	TGCGCCAGCAGCTTCGGGACTAGCGGGGGGGCCGGGGTAGATACGCAGTATTTT